The sequence of this T cell receptor (beta chain) was determined in a study of cytomegalovirus exposure and HLA in healthy donors. Whole-study context: Out of 170 million or so T cells, an earlier analysis found roughly 110 million unique TCR beta sequences in total.

CDR1 is SGHTA, CDR2 FQGTGA, per germline. The CDR3 covers 18 residues. V lost 1 base and J lost 1, with 20 bases in between. A note on this clone: Its antigen remains unidentified.

PCR amplification relied on 60 Vbeta primers (plus 13 Jbeta primers). TCRdb keeps only in-frame clones here, not all; method: immunoSEQ multiplex PCR. This table holds under 200,000 clones, around 76% found once. General study findings and limits: Presence/absence results assume similar sequencing depth per donor, which may not hold. Only CMV serostatus was available as immune exposure information.

The V call is TRBV7-3, the J call TRBJ2-7; D uncertain. The sequence was collected from a man aged 35-49 years in good health and CMV-seronegative. Sequenced material: PBMCs. The CDR3 bases are TGTGCCAGCAGCTTAAGCCTTCCCTATACCCTAATTTCCTACGAGCAGTACTTC. Translation gives CASSLSLPYTLISYEQYF.